The clone carrying this T cell receptor (beta chain) was observed at least ten times. This beta chain is an off-target read within a library intended for alpha chains, so its frequency means little. This sample is drawn from a study of spatial heterogeneity in lung cancer. Overall study context: Every unique TCR and UMI combination, on average, appeared more than ten times in raw reads.

Each CDR3 protein is one row after TCRdb ran MiXCR on the 5' RACE reads. The profile covers fewer than 15,000 distinct CDR3 sequences, with about 3.9% appearing a single time and 40% to 55% taken by the ten largest. V lost 5 bases and J lost 7; bases outside the gene matches: 10. This CDR3 spans 16 amino acids. Germline CDR1 reads SEHNR; CDR2 reads FQNEAQ (reference sequence). Stated time point: sample taken at primary tumor resection. No cell sorting; template was whole RNA from tumor, lung tissue or PBMC. J is TRBJ1-4 and V is TRBV7-9; 10 bases agree with TRBD1. The input for sequencing was PBMCs, taken at surgery. This clonotype was sampled from a male donor with early-stage non-small cell lung cancer. The CDR3 DNA sequence: TGTGCCAGCAGCACCAACCCCCGGGACAGGGGTGAAAAACTGTTTTTT. Translated: CASSTNPRDRGEKLFF.